This T cell receptor (beta chain) is drawn from a study of T cell responses to AZD1222 COVID-19 vaccine. Broader study findings: Regions 160-218 and 743-854 dominated among vaccine-associated CD4 TCRs spanning spike. Reportedly, nearly half of unique spike TCRs recognized epitopes outside B.1.351/B.1.1.7 mutations.

This table comes from immunoSEQ multiplex PCR, and its TCRdb copy is limited to in-frame clones, with some not included. The data hold 70,000 to 80,000 clones, with about three quarters observed a single time. The CDR3 has 11 residues. Germline CDR1 SGHRS, CDR2 YFSETQ. V lost 4 bases and J 2 bases, leaving 3 bases between the germline ends. On this clone: Its antigen is not identified.

The sequencing used peripheral blood, collected 28 days after the second AZD1222 dose. The sequence was collected from an adult who received the AZD1222 COVID-19 vaccine. This rearrangement joins TRBV5-1 to TRBJ2-5; D is uncertain. CDR3 in DNA: TGCGCCAGCAGCATACAAGAGACCCAGTACTTC. It is translated as CASSIQETQYF.